One and the same sample provided the 3 T cell receptor beta chains below, sequenced in a study of shared clonotypes between healthy human individuals. Clones were read by immunoSEQ multiplex PCR, and TCRdb kept only the in-frame ones, dropping some. The table records about 1 million clones, around 74% of them present only once. The specimen sequenced was memory CD4+ T cells sorted from blood. As to subset: CD45RA-negative fraction. The receptors here all came from a young man in good health.

This chain links TRBV11-3 with TRBJ1-1; 9 bases are a match to TRBD1. In germline, CDR1 is SGHNT, CDR2 YENEEA. This CDR3 has 13 amino acids. Trimming removed 3 bases from V and 8 bases from J; junction bases left unmatched: 4. DNA of the CDR3: TGTGCCAGCAGCTTCCAAGGACAGGGGGAAGCTTTCTTT. Translation gives CASSFQGQGEAFF.

This clone was seen many times. The V gene is TRBV18, the J gene TRBJ1-3, with D uncertain. Germline V gene data show CDR1 as KGHSH and CDR2 as LQKENI. The CDR3 runs to 15 residues. Trimming took 4 bases from V and 2 from J, leaving 12 bases between them. The CDR3 sequence is CASSRRTEAGNTIYF. The CDR3 region has the DNA TGTGCCAGCTCACGAAGGACGGAAGCTGGAAACACCATATATTTT.

The chain employs TRBV10-3 and TRBJ1-2, with 8 bases that match TRBD1. With 7 bases clipped from V and 6 bases from J, the junction kept 13 bases outside the gene matches. The CDR3 contains 15 residues. Germline V gene sequence: CDR1 ENHRY, CDR2 SYGVKD. CDR3: CAITATGDRSHGYTF. The DNA of the CDR3 is TGTGCCATCACTGCCACCGGGGACAGGAGCCATGGCTACACCTTC.